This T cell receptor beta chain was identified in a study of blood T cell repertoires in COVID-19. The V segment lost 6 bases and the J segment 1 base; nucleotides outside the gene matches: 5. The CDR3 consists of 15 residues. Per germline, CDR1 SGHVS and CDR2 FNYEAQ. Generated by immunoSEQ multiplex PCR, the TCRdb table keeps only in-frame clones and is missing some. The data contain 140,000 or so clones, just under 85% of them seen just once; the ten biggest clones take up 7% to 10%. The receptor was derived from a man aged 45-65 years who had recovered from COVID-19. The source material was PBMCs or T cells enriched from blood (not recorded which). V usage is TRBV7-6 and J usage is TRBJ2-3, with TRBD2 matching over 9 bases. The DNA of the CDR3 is TGTGCCAGCAGTTATAGGACTAGCGGCACAGATACGCAGTATTTT. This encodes CASSYRTSGTDTQYF.